These 27 T cell receptor beta chains originate from one sample sequenced in a study of blood T cell repertoires in COVID-19. Here immunoSEQ multiplex PCR was the method, and the copy in TCRdb shows in-frame clones only, minus some. The top ten hold around 3% of the sample, which has under 300,000 clones, roughly 86% seen once. Sequencing input: PBMCs or T cells enriched from blood (not recorded which). Receptor source: a woman in her 40s with acute COVID-19.

V usage is TRBV15 and J usage is TRBJ2-7; 10 bases match TRBD2. Germline trimming cut 0 bases from V and 7 bases from J; bases unmatched to any gene: 6. There are 15 residues in the CDR3. Per the germline V gene, CDR1 is LNHNV and CDR2 is YYDKDF (reference sequence). The CDR3 region has the DNA TGTGCCACCAGCAGAGACCTAGCGGGAGAAGGTGAGCAGTACTTC. Translating gives CATSRDLAGEGEQYF. Looking up the rest from reference TRBV15 and TRBJ2-7 gives the full variable domain: DAMVIQNPRYQVTQFGKPVTLSCSQTLNHNVMYWYQQKSSQAPKLLFHYYDKDFNNEADTPDNFQSRRPNTSFCFLDIRSPGLGDTAMYLCATSRDLAGEGEQYFGPGTRLTVT.

The CDR3 is CASSFLQYSGEQFF. The DNA for the CDR3 is TGTGCCAGCAGCTTTCTACAGTACAGTGGTGAGCAGTTCTTC. The chain uses TRBV5-6 and TRBJ2-1; D remains unclear. CDR3 length: 14 amino acids. Trimming pared 2 bases from V and 9 bases from J, leaving 15 bases between. The germline CDR1 and CDR2 sequences are SGHDT and YYEEEE.

This clone was seen only once. The chain links TRBV13 to TRBJ1-2, with TRBD1 as a possible D gene (6 bases). The V and J ends lost 3 bases and 0 bases respectively, with 14 bases between them. This CDR3 region has 16 residues. From germline, CDR1 is PRHDT and CDR2 FYEKMQ (reference sequence). CDR3 amino acids: CASSFPPQGSNYGYTF. DNA for the CDR3: TGTGCCAGCAGCTTCCCCCCACAGGGATCTAACTATGGCTACACCTTC.

The rearrangement links TRBV24-1 to TRBJ2-1; 8 bases fit TRBD1. The CDR3 consists of 15 residues. V trimming: 3 bases; J trimming: 7 bases; junction bases outside the gene matches: 7. Germline CDR1 is KGHDR and CDR2 is SFDVKD. This chain's CDR3 is CATSDGQGGKNEQFF. CDR3 nucleotide sequence: TGTGCCACCAGTGATGGACAGGGCGGTAAGAATGAGCAGTTCTTC.

CDR3 in DNA: TGTGCCAGCAGTTTAATTTTTTCGGACTCCTTGGTAGGTGAGCAGTTCTTC. Its translation is CASSLIFSDSLVGEQFF. The chain joins TRBV28 to TRBJ2-1, with a weak D call TRBD2 (5 bases). Looked up from germline, CDR1 is MDHEN and CDR2 is SYDVKM. Trimming took off 2 bases at V and 9 bases at J, with 23 bases between the two ends. This CDR3 has 17 amino acids.

This rearrangement joins TRBV29-1 to TRBJ1-5; D call uncertain. V dropped 6 bases and J dropped 0 bases, with 9 bases sitting between them. In germline, CDR1 is SQVTM, CDR2 ANQGSEA. CDR3 length equals 13 residues. The CDR3 loop is CSVQTGSNQPQHF. CDR3 DNA: TGCAGCGTCCAGACGGGTAGCAATCAGCCCCAGCATTTT.

The J gene is TRBJ2-1, the V gene TRBV28, with 9 bases matching TRBD1. Germline V CDR1 and CDR2: MDHEN, SYDVKM. Unmatched junction bases numbered 6, after V lost 6 bases and J lost 9 bases. The CDR3 totals 13 residues. The DNA of the CDR3 is TGTGCCAGCAGAGGACAGGGGAAGGTTGAGCAGTTCTTC. Protein: CASRGQGKVEQFF.

The chain is built from TRBV2 and TRBJ2-3; 9 bases align to TRBD2. The CDR3 is 14 residues long. V lost 7 bases and J lost 3; bases outside the gene matches: 5. Germline V CDR1 and CDR2: SNHLY, FYNNEI. CDR3 bases: TGTGCCAGCACCGGGACTAGCAGGACAGATACGCAGTATTTT. Protein sequence: CASTGTSRTDTQYF.

For the CDR3, the DNA is TGTGCCAGCAGCCCCCAAGGACTAGCGAAATACGAGCAGTACTTC. It specifies CASSPQGLAKYEQYF. This chain links TRBV3-1 (or the pseudogene TRBV3-2) with TRBJ2-7; TRBD2 aligns across 9 bases. V was clipped by 4 bases and J by 4 bases; unmatched bases: 8. This CDR3 is built from 15 residues. Germline assignment: CDR1 LGHDT and CDR2 YNNKEL (reference sequence).

The chain employs TRBV6-5 and TRBJ2-1, with 7 bases lining up with TRBD1. This CDR3 comprises 12 residues. Trimming at V came to 6 bases and at J to 13 bases, leaving 9 bases not matched to a gene. Germline values: CDR1 MNHEY, CDR2 SVGAGI. The chain's CDR3 is CASSRDRTGQFF. CDR3 nucleotide sequence: TGTGCCAGCAGCCGTGACAGGACAGGACAGTTCTTC.

The chain has TRBV29-1 and TRBJ2-7, with D maybe TRBD1 (5 bases). V dropped 7 bases and J dropped 4 bases, with 14 bases sitting between them. The CDR3 length is 12 residues. Germline V CDR1 and CDR2: SQVTM, ANQGSEA. CDR3 in DNA: TGCAGCGCTACCCTAGGGGTTTACGAGCAGTACTTC. It codes for CSATLGVYEQYF.

The gene calls are TRBV27 and TRBJ2-1, with TRBD1 matching over 8 bases. The CDR3 is 16 residues long. Germline V gene sequence: CDR1 MNHEY, CDR2 SMNVEV (reference sequence). The V segment lost 4 bases and the J segment 2 bases; nucleotides outside the gene matches: 7. The CDR3 DNA sequence: TGTGCCAGCAGTTCCGGACAGGGTGGGACCTACAATGAGCAGTTCTTC. It yields the protein CASSSGQGGTYNEQFF.

V usage is TRBV29-1 and J usage is TRBJ2-1, with TRBD1 as a possible D gene (5 bases). The CDR3 sequence is 13 residues long. The germline V gene encodes CDR1 SQVTM and CDR2 ANQGSEA. Trimming shortened V by 6 bases and J by 5 bases, and 14 bases separated the two germline ends. CDR3 sequence: CSVAGFGNNEQFF. For the CDR3, the DNA is TGCAGCGTAGCAGGGTTTGGGAACAATGAGCAGTTCTTC.

The CDR3 loop reads CATSRDGQSNQPQHF. In DNA form, the CDR3 reads TGTGCCACCAGCAGAGATGGACAGTCCAATCAGCCCCAGCATTTT. This chain uses TRBV15 with TRBJ1-5; possible D gene TRBD1, 6 bases. Germline CDR1 is LNHNV and CDR2 is YYDKDF (reference sequence). Trimming took 0 bases from V and 3 from J, leaving 9 bases between them. This CDR3 is 15 amino acids long.

The J gene is TRBJ2-7, the V gene TRBV3-1 (or the pseudogene TRBV3-2); TRBD2 agrees at 8 bases. V lost 6 bases and J lost 0; bases outside the gene matches: 10. The CDR3 has 16 amino acids. Germline V gene lookup returns CDR1 LGHDT and CDR2 YNNKEL (reference sequence). The CDR3 region is CASSPMLAGGSYEQYF. The CDR3 bases are TGTGCCAGCAGTCCCATGTTGGCGGGAGGCTCCTACGAGCAGTACTTC.

The CDR3 is CASSLGSDRDYNEQFF. The CDR3 DNA reads TGCGCCAGCAGCTTGGGTTCGGACAGGGACTACAATGAGCAGTTCTTC. The V and J genes are TRBV5-1 and TRBJ2-1; 8 positions match TRBD1. The CDR3 length is 16 residues. J was trimmed by 3 bases and V by 0 bases; bases with no gene match: 5. Germline V lookup: CDR1 SGHRS, CDR2 YFSETQ.

V and J are TRBV29-1 and TRBJ2-5; no clear D. Per germline, CDR1 SQVTM and CDR2 ANQGSEA. CDR3 length equals 12 residues. Trimming pared 4 bases from V and 2 bases from J, leaving 8 bases between. The CDR3 is CSVVPGQETQYF. CDR3 DNA: TGCAGCGTTGTCCCAGGTCAAGAGACCCAGTACTTC.

The chain employs TRBV7-8 and TRBJ2-3; D is unclear. Trimming took 5 bases from V and 6 from J, leaving 6 bases between them. Germline CDR1 and CDR2: SGHVS and FQNEAQ. There are 11 residues in the CDR3. The CDR3 loop is CASSTTDTQYF. CDR3 sequence (DNA): TGTGCCAGCAGCACTACCGATACGCAGTATTTT.

The DNA of the CDR3 is TGTGCCAGCAGCCAGGAACTAGCGGGACCCACGGATACGCAGTATTTT. This codes for CASSQELAGPTDTQYF. The rearrangement joins TRBV11-2 to TRBJ2-3, with 10 bases matching TRBD2. Germline trimming cut 5 bases from V and 6 bases from J; bases unmatched to any gene: 11. Germline V lookup: CDR1 SGHAT, CDR2 FQNNGV. The CDR3 runs 16 residues.

This rearrangement joins TRBV5-4 to TRBJ1-5, with 7 bases fitting TRBD1. The CDR3 has 15 residues. The V and J ends lost 0 bases and 2 bases, in that order; junction bases with no gene match: 2. Germline V gives CDR1 SGHNT, CDR2 YYREEE (reference sequence). This CDR3 reads CASSLGQGGNQPQHF. In nucleotides, the CDR3 is TGTGCCAGCAGCTTGGGGCAGGGGGGCAATCAGCCCCAGCATTTT. The full variable domain, in which reference TRBV5-4 and TRBJ1-5 provide the parts outside the CDR3, is ETGVTQSPTHLIKTRGQQVTLRCSSQSGHNTVSWYQQALGQGPQFIFQYYREEENGRGNFPPRFSGLQFPNYSSELNVNALELDDSALYLCASSLGQGGNQPQHFGDGTRLSIL.

The chain is built from TRBV12-3 or TRBV12-4 and TRBJ2-7; D is ambiguous. CDR3 length: 13 residues. The V end was cut by 3 bases, the J end by 3 bases, with 9 bases between. CDR3 DNA sequence: TGTGCCAGCAGTTTCACTACCCACTACGAGCAGTACTTC. This sequence encodes CASSFTTHYEQYF.

CDR3 in DNA: TGTGCCAGCAGCCACCTAGCGGGAGGGCCAACTGGGGAGCTGTTTTTT. It codes for CASSHLAGGPTGELFF. The chain recombines TRBV7-9 with TRBJ2-2; TRBD2 agrees at 12 bases. Losses at the gene ends were 5 bases for V and 8 bases for J; bases not matched to a gene: 9. Germline assignment: CDR1 SEHNR and CDR2 FQNEAQ (reference sequence). CDR3 length equals 16 residues.

The V gene is TRBV4-2, the J gene TRBJ1-4; D is unresolved. Germline V gene lookup returns CDR1 LGHNA and CDR2 YNFKEQ. The CDR3 has 13 residues. V shed 4 bases and J shed 8 bases, with 11 bases lying between them. The CDR3 nucleotides read TGTGCCAGCAGCCCCAACTCGGGGGAAAAACTGTTTTTT. Its translation is CASSPNSGEKLFF.

V is TRBV14 and J is TRBJ2-7; 8 bases agree with TRBD1. CDR1 is SGHDN and CDR2 is FVKESK in the germline V gene. V trimming: 4 bases; J trimming: 8 bases; junction bases outside the gene matches: 4. The CDR3 consists of 12 residues. The CDR3 nucleotides read TGTGCCAGCAGCCCGGGGACAGGAAAGCAGTACTTC. This gives the protein CASSPGTGKQYF. Using reference TRBV14 and TRBJ2-7 for the parts outside the CDR3, the full variable domain is EAGVTQFPSHSVIEKGQTVTLRCDPISGHDNLYWYRRVMGKEIKFLLHFVKESKQDESGMPNNRFLAERTGGTYSTLKVQPAELEDSGVYFCASSPGTGKQYFGPGTRLTVT.

J is TRBJ1-3 and V is TRBV19; D ambiguous. The CDR3 is 14 amino acids. Trimming removed 1 base at V and 3 bases at J, with 7 bases between. Germline V lookup: CDR1 LNHDA, CDR2 SQIVND (reference sequence). The CDR3, as DNA: TGTGCCAGTAGTATAGCCCACTTTGGAAACACCATATATTTT. This encodes CASSIAHFGNTIYF.

This rearrangement joins TRBV2 to TRBJ1-1; 11 bases agree with TRBD1. With 10 bases clipped from V and 5 bases from J, the junction kept 6 bases outside the gene matches. There are 13 residues in the CDR3. Germline CDR1 is SNHLY and CDR2 is FYNNEI. Here the CDR3 reads CATTGTGGTEAFF. The CDR3 DNA reads as TGTGCCACAACCGGGACAGGGGGGACTGAAGCTTTCTTT.

About this clone itself: The sample holds other DNA sequences that translate to the same CDR3. The rearrangement uses TRBV11-3 and TRBJ2-7; D gene ambiguous. CDR3 length: 15 residues. Germline assignment: CDR1 SGHNT and CDR2 YENEEA. Trimming left V 0 bases short and J 2 bases short, with 11 bases between. Here the CDR3 reads CASSLEGGPTYEQYF. CDR3 in DNA: TGTGCCAGCAGCTTAGAAGGCGGCCCGACCTACGAGCAGTACTTC.